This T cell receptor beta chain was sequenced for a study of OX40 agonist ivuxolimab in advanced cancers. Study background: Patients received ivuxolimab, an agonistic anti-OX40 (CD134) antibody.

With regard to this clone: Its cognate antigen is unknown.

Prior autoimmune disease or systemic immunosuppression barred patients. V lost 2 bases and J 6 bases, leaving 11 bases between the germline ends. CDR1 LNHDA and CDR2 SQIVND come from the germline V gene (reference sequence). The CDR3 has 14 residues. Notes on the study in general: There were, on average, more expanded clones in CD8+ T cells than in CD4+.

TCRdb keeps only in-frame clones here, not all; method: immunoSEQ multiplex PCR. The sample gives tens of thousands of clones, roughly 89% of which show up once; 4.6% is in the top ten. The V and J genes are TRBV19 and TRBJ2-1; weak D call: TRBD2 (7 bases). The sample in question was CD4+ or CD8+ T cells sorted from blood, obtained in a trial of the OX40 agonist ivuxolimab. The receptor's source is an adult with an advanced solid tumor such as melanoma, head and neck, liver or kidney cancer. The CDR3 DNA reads TGTGCCAGTAGTATAAATCGGGGGGCCAATGAGCAGTTCTTC. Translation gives CASSINRGANEQFF.